This T cell receptor (beta chain) is from a study of regulatory T cells in long-lasting Graves disease. Study findings and constraints: Newly diagnosed Graves' patients exceeded persistent ones in TCR diversity. No thyroid tissue was studied; the work used peripheral blood only.

Combining iRepertoire HTBI primers with Arm-PCR of CDR3 regions, the authors built TCR beta libraries. TCRdb re-called the multiplex PCR reads with MiXCR, one entry per CDR3 protein. The sample holds fewer than 550,000 distinct CDR3 sequences, 20% to 25% seen once. Time point indicated: persistent/refractory GD, antithyroid drugs over 5 years with positive TRAb. There was RNA extracted from PBMCs, and the TCR library was made from it. Graves' disease diagnosis followed American Thyroid Association guidelines. Each patient gave approximately 8.8 milliliters of EDTA-anticoagulated peripheral blood. Of note for this clonotype: Its antigen is unknown.

The sample was peripheral blood mononuclear cells (PBMCs), taken when the disease was refractory, from a patient treated with antithyroid drugs. The clonotype originates from a female donor with Graves disease.

The CDR3, as DNA: TGTGCCAGCAGCCAAGATCCCCGCTGGGGCTACACCTTC. It specifies CASSQDPRWGYTF. This chain links TRBV3-1 with TRBJ1-2; no definite D call. The V and J ends lost 0 bases and 8 bases respectively, with 10 bases between them. Germline CDR1 reads LGHDT; CDR2 reads YNNKEL (reference sequence). The CDR3 sequence is 13 residues long.